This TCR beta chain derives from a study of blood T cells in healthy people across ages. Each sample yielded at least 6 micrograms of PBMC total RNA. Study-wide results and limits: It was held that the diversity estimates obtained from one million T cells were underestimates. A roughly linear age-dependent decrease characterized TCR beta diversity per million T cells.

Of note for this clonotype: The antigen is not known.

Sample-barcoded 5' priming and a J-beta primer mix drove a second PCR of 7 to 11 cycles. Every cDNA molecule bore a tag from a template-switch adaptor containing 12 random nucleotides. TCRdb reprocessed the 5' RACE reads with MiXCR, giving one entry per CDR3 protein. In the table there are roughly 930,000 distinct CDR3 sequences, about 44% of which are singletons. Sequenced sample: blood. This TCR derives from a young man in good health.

The CDR3 here is CASRLWRVVYEQYF. The CDR3 coding sequence is TGTGCAAGTCGCTTATGGAGGGTAGTCTACGAGCAGTACTTC. V is TRBV12-2 and J is TRBJ2-4; the table's D call of TRBD2 was not tested on the DNA. The J call may be mistaken, given a closer DNA end match to TRBJ2-7. TRBV12-2 corresponds to a pseudogene. The CDR3 contains 14 residues.